The rows below give T cell receptor beta chains drawn from one sample of a study of blood T cells in healthy people across ages. TCRdb analysed the 5' RACE reads with MiXCR anew, one entry per CDR3 protein. This table has about 1.8 million distinct CDR3 sequences, just under 50% appearing once. Sequencing input: blood. These receptors came from a middle-aged woman in good health. Both conserved end residues are part of each CDR3. A D gene is named only where the DNA matches it firmly. Expanded clones get a size class; other rows say once, few or many, or leave the size out.

NA,TRBJ2-5,11,TRBV6-5,few,CASSYGITQYF,TGTGCCAGCAGTTACGGAATCACCCAGTACTTC
TRBD2,TRBJ2-7,17,TRBV4-2,few,CASSQESTSGVSYEQYF,TGTGCCAGCAGCCAAGAGTCAACTAGCGGGGTGTCCTACGAGCAGTACTTC
TRBD2,TRBJ2-5,15,TRBV29-1,few,CSVETGTSVRETQYF,TGCAGCGTTGAAACCGGGACTAGCGTAAGAGAGACCCAGTACTTC
NA,TRBJ2-3,16,TRBV12-3/TRBV12-4,NA,CASTQGGGLGTDTQYF,TGTGCCAGCACCCAGGGGGGGGGACTAGGCACAGATACGCAGTATTTT
TRBD2,TRBJ2-5,15,TRBV5-6,NA,CASSSSSGGTKTQYF,TGTGCCAGCAGCTCATCTAGCGGGGGGACAAAGACCCAGTACTTC
NA,TRBJ1-5,15,TRBV10-3,NA,CAISESGQINQPQHF,TGTGCCATCAGTGAGTCGGGGCAGATCAATCAGCCCCAGCATTTT
NA,TRBJ2-5,14,TRBV29-1,NA,CSVVTGTEQETQYF,TGCAGCGTAGTTACCGGGACTGAACAAGAGACCCAGTACTTC
NA,TRBJ1-1,13,TRBV10-3,NA,CAISESGLTEAFF,TGTGCCATCAGTGAAAGTGGGTTAACTGAAGCTTTCTTT
TRBD1,TRBJ1-2,14,TRBV5-1,once,CASSAGQGIPGYTF,TGCGCCAGCAGCGCGGGACAGGGGATACCTGGCTACACCTTC
NA,TRBJ2-3,15,TRBV5-1,NA,CASSLWGGARDTQYF,TGCGCCAGCAGCTTGTGGGGGGGGGCCAGGGATACGCAGTATTTT
NA,TRBJ2-5,15,TRBV27,NA,CANSLTRTPRETQYF,TGTGCCAACAGTTTAACGCGGACTCCGAGGGAGACCCAGTACTTC
NA,TRBJ1-1,13,TRBV5-1,NA,CTSSRGDGTEAFF,TGCACCAGCAGCAGAGGGGACGGGACTGAAGCTTTCTTT
TRBD1,TRBJ1-2,14,TRBV15,few,CATSVRQGPYGYTF,TGTGCCACCAGCGTACGACAGGGTCCCTATGGCTACACCTTC
TRBD1,TRBJ1-2,15,TRBV24-1,NA,CATSDTRQGTYGYTF,TGTGCCACCAGTGATACGAGACAGGGAACTTATGGCTACACCTTC
TRBD2,TRBJ2-7,16,TRBV28,NA,CASSSNRAHMRETQYF,TGTGCCAGCAGTTCTAACCGGGCCCATATGCGGGAGACTCAGTACTTC
NA,TRBJ1-1,15,TRBV20-1,NA,CSAWPLAGPNTEAFF,TGCAGTGCTTGGCCCCTCGCAGGACCGAACACTGAAGCTTTCTTT
NA,TRBJ1-5,15,TRBV28,NA,CASSFGSSSNQPQHF,TGTGCCAGCAGTTTCGGTTCCAGTAGCAATCAGCCCCAGCATTTT
NA,TRBJ1-1,15,TRBV2,NA,CASSEDWSFDTEAFF,TGTGCCAGCAGTGAAGACTGGAGCTTCGACACTGAAGCTTTCTTT
NA,TRBJ2-1,17,TRBV27,once,CASSSLQTGFSYNEQFF,TGTGCCAGCAGCTCCCTCCAGACAGGTTTCTCCTACAATGAGCAGTTCTTC
TRBD1,TRBJ2-7,17,TRBV7-9,NA,CASSPSASQGNSYEQYF,TGTGCCAGCAGCCCTAGTGCCTCACAGGGGAACTCCTACGAGCAGTACTTC
TRBD2,TRBJ2-1,16,TRBV20-1,NA,CSAPRPTSGVYNEQFF,TGCAGTGCTCCGAGGCCCACTAGCGGGGTCTACAATGAGCAGTTCTTC
TRBD2,TRBJ2-5,15,TRBV20-1,few,CSAYRPGRGRETQYF,TGCAGTGCCTACCGCCCCGGGAGGGGGAGAGAGACCCAGTACTTC
NA,TRBJ1-2,14,TRBV3-1,few,CASSQEYGVYGYTF,TGTGCCAGCAGCCAAGAATACGGCGTCTATGGCTACACCTTC
TRBD2,TRBJ2-1,17,TRBV7-8,few,CASSLGVGGSSYNEQFF,TGTGCCAGCAGCTTAGGTGTTGGCGGGAGCTCCTACAATGAGCAGTTCTTC
NA,TRBJ2-3,16,TRBV4-1,NA,CASSQEGLVVTDTQYF,TGCGCCAGCAGCCAAGAAGGTCTGGTCGTCACAGATACGCAGTATTTT
NA,TRBJ2-1,15,TRBV5-7,NA,CASSPEVTPSNEQFF,TGTGCCAGCAGCCCGGAGGTCACCCCCAGCAATGAGCAGTTCTTC
NA,TRBJ2-5,16,TRBV27,NA,CASSRDSVAAWETQYF,TGTGCCAGCAGCAGGGACAGTGTAGCGGCCTGGGAGACCCAGTACTTC
NA,TRBJ2-3,16,TRBV6-1,NA,CASFDIRRGSTDTQYF,TGTGCCAGCTTCGACATACGGCGGGGTAGCACAGATACGCAGTATTTT
NA,TRBJ2-7,14,TRBV6-5,NA,CATKLPGGTYEQYF,TGTGCCACCAAACTCCCCGGGGGTACCTACGAGCAGTACTTC
NA,TRBJ2-1,17,TRBV4-3,NA,CASSQGTLQGVVDEQFF,TGCGCCAGCAGCCAAGGGACCCTACAGGGTGTTGTCGATGAGCAGTTCTTC
NA,TRBJ2-5,12,TRBV29-1,many,CSVVSRAETQYF,TGCAGCGTTGTATCCAGGGCAGAGACCCAGTACTTC
TRBD2,TRBJ2-5,17,TRBV4-3,few,CASSHETSGVNQETQYF,TGCGCCAGCAGCCACGAAACTAGCGGAGTTAACCAAGAGACCCAGTACTTC
NA,TRBJ2-7,11,TRBV5-5,NA,CAITRGNEQYF,TGTGCCATCACCCGGGGTAACGAGCAGTACTTC
NA,TRBJ2-3,16,TRBV4-3,few,CASSQEEGSSTDTQYF,TGCGCCAGCAGCCAAGAAGAGGGCTCTAGCACAGATACGCAGTATTTT
NA,TRBJ2-5,12,TRBV12-3/TRBV12-4,once,CASRWEGETQYF,TGTGCCAGCAGGTGGGAAGGAGAGACCCAGTACTTC
TRBD1,TRBJ1-5,14,TRBV28,NA,CASSFRGRDQPQHF,TGTGCCAGCAGTTTCAGGGGGCGCGACCAGCCCCAGCATTTT
NA,TRBJ2-4,13,TRBV29-1,few,CSVVSTAADIQYF,TGCAGCGTTGTAAGCACAGCCGCAGACATTCAGTACTTC
TRBD2,TRBJ2-1,19,TRBV7-9,NA,CASTILGTSGGVVENEQFF,TGTGCCAGCACCATCCTGGGGACTAGCGGGGGGGTAGTTGAGAATGAGCAGTTCTTC
NA,TRBJ2-5,13,TRBV29-1,NA,CSVSFSVQETQYF,TGCAGCGTTAGCTTCTCCGTCCAAGAGACCCAGTACTTC
NA,TRBJ1-1,17,TRBV4-2,NA,CASSQELGTRGNTEAFF,TGTGCCAGCAGCCAAGAACTAGGGACACGAGGGAACACTGAAGCTTTCTTT
TRBD2,TRBJ2-5,15,TRBV5-6,few,CASSLGLAVGETQYF,TGTGCCAGCAGTTTAGGTCTAGCGGTAGGGGAGACCCAGTACTTC
NA,TRBJ2-7,14,TRBV7-2,NA,CASSYLRLTYEQYF,TGTGCCAGCAGCTACCTACGACTAACCTACGAGCAGTACTTC
TRBD1,TRBJ2-1,15,TRBV7-7,NA,CASSHGQGSYNEQFF,TGTGCTAGCAGCCACGGACAGGGGTCCTACAATGAGCAGTTCTTC
TRBD2,TRBJ2-7,16,TRBV29-1,few,CSVEDSGGTSYNEQYF,TGCAGCGTTGAAGATAGCGGGGGTACTTCCTACAATGAGCAGTACTTC
NA,TRBJ1-4,13,TRBV6-5,few,CASQTRTDEKLFF,TGTGCCAGTCAGACTAGGACGGATGAAAAACTGTTTTTT
TRBD1,TRBJ2-1,15,TRBV6-5,few,CASIKTGALNNEQFF,TGTGCCAGCATAAAGACAGGGGCCTTGAACAATGAGCAGTTCTTC
TRBD2,TRBJ2-7,15,TRBV4-3,NA,CASSQEGRGWYEQYF,TGCGCCAGCAGCCAAGAAGGGAGGGGTTGGTACGAGCAGTACTTC
NA,TRBJ2-3,16,TRBV6-5,NA,CASSLIGEKSTDTRYF,TGTGCCAGCAGTCTTATCGGCGAGAAGAGCACAGATACGCGGTATTTT
NA,TRBJ1-2,15,TRBV12-3/TRBV12-4,NA,CASSLTRRGGYGYTF,TGTGCCAGCAGTTTGACCCGAAGGGGAGGCTATGGCTACACCTTC
NA,TRBJ1-1,13,TRBV20-1,NA,CTERGTRDTEAFF,TGCACCGAAAGGGGAACGAGGGACACTGAAGCTTTCTTT
TRBD2,TRBJ2-3,20,TRBV28,NA,CASSPGTSGGARSRTDTQYF,TGTGCCAGCAGTCCCGGGACTAGCGGGGGGGCCCGTAGCCGCACAGATACGCAGTATTTT
TRBD2,TRBJ2-5,18,TRBV4-2,NA,CASSQDMVAGGLGETQYF,TGTGCCAGCAGCCAAGATATGGTAGCGGGGGGGCTTGGGGAGACCCAGTACTTC
NA,TRBJ2-5,14,TRBV29-1,few,CSVEDRFAGETQYF,TGCAGCGTTGAAGATCGCTTCGCTGGGGAGACCCAGTACTTC
NA,TRBJ2-5,13,TRBV3-1,few,CASSQQPRQTQYF,TGTGCCAGCAGCCAACAGCCCCGCCAGACCCAGTACTTC
NA,TRBJ2-1,12,TRBV7-2,NA,CASSLQGLEQFF,TGTGCCAGCAGCTTACAGGGACTTGAGCAGTTCTTC
TRBD1,TRBJ1-5,16,TRBV7-2,once,CASSSGQGGHGQPQHF,TGTGCCAGCAGCTCGGGACAGGGCGGTCATGGTCAGCCCCAGCATTTT
NA,TRBJ2-7,14,TRBV7-8,NA,CASSSPGADYEQYF,TGTGCCAGCAGCTCCCCCGGGGCTGACTACGAGCAGTACTTC
NA,TRBJ2-3,15,TRBV2,NA,CASSEEEGGIDTQYF,TGTGCCAGCAGTGAAGAGGAGGGTGGGATAGATACGCAGTATTTT
NA,TRBJ2-1,16,TRBV9,NA,CASSPHLDVPYNEQFF,TGTGCCAGCAGCCCACACCTCGATGTACCCTACAATGAGCAGTTCTTC
NA,TRBJ2-4,16,TRBV6-2/TRBV6-3,NA,CASSYGRGWAKNIQYF,TGTGCCAGCAGTTACGGTCGGGGTTGGGCCAAAAACATCCAGTACTTC